This record looks at one TCR beta chain sequence and its context. Its cognate antigen is unknown. This record belongs to a study of neoadjuvant nivolumab and ipilimumab in lung cancer. Study findings and constraints: A small number of samples were TCR sequenced. Higher pretherapy blood TCR richness went with higher resected-tumor richness. TCR richness and clonality were higher in tumors than adjacent uninvolved lung.

The germline CDR1 and CDR2 sequences are SGHVS and FQNEAQ. The CDR3 sequence is 19 residues long. The V segment lost 1 base and the J segment 8 bases; nucleotides outside the gene matches: 18. Measured with immunoSEQ multiplex PCR; TCRdb has only the in-frame clones, and not every one. The sample has 28,000 or so clones; nearly 85% are singletons. The chain uses TRBV7-8 and TRBJ2-5; 11 bases map to TRBD2. The sequence was obtained from an adult with non-small cell lung cancer. Sequencing was performed on tumor tissue, taken after neoadjuvant nivolumab, alone or with ipilimumab, at or shortly before surgery. The CDR3 region is CASSLEMGLAGGSQGTQYF. The CDR3 DNA reads TGTGCCAGCAGCTTAGAGATGGGGCTAGCGGGGGGTTCCCAAGGAACCCAGTACTTC.